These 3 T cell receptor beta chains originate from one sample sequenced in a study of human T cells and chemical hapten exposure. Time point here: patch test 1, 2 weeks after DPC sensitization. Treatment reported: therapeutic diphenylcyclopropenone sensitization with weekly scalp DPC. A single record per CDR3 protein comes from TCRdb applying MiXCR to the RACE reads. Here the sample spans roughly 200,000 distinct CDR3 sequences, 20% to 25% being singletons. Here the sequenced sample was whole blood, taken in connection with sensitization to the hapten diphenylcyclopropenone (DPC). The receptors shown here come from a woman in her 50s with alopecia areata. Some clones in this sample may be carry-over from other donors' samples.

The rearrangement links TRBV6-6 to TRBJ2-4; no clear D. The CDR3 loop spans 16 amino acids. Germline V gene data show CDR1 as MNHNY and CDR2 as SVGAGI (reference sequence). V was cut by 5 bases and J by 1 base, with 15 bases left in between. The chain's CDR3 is CASSPPGVRAKNIQYF. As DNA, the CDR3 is TGTGCCAGCAGTCCCCCTGGGGTTCGGGCCAAAAACATTCAGTACTTC.

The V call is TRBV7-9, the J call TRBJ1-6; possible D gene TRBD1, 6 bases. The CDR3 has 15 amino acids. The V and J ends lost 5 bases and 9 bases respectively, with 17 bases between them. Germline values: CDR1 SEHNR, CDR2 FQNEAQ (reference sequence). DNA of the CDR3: TGTGCCAGCAGCCGTACAGGGCCCGGGGGTTCACCCCTCCACTTT. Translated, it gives CASSRTGPGGSPLHF.

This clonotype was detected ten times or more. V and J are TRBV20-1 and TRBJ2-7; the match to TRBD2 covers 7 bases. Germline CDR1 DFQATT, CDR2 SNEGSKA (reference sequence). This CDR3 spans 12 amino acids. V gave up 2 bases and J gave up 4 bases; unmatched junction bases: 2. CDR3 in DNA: TGCAGTGCTAGACTAGCGGAGTACGAGCAGTACTTC. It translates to CSARLAEYEQYF.